This T cell receptor beta chain was sequenced during a study of T cells in Graves' hyperthyroidism and ophthalmopathy. V gave up 0 bases and J gave up 4 bases, with 13 bases separating them. CDR3 size: 17 residues. Germline loops: CDR1 LNHDA, CDR2 SQIVND (reference sequence). Exclusion criteria comprised uncontrolled infection, other autoimmune disease, pregnancy or lactation. Fresh peripheral blood, about 9.6 ml, yielded the PBMCs. Amplification yielded TCR beta CDR3 regions, with RNA transcripts as the source. First-round RT-PCR of the TCR CDR3 relied on the HTBI primer set. TCRdb re-analysed the multiplex PCR reads in MiXCR, keeping a single row per CDR3 protein. The sample shows hundreds of thousands of distinct CDR3 sequences, about 15% of them seen only once. This clonotype came up a few times. Its antigen is not known. Overall study results and limits: Ophthalmopathy onset followed model prediction by a median roughly six months. Researchers found most expanded thyroid clonotypes above 0.001 in blood as well.

The J gene is TRBJ2-6, the V gene TRBV19, with D unclear. The source material was blood. The receptor was derived from a woman in her late teens or twenties with Graves' hyperthyroidism. The CDR3 here is CASSIDIGVVGANVLTF. CDR3 bases: TGTGCCAGTAGTATAGATATCGGAGTAGTAGGGGCCAACGTCCTGACTTTC.